A single T cell receptor (beta chain) is shown here with its context. Its antigen is unknown. The data were obtained in a study of OX40 agonist ivuxolimab in advanced cancers. In the study overall: Partial response was recorded in three patients: one hepatocellular carcinoma and two cutaneous melanoma cases.

Whole-study results and caveats: The study found that CD8+ T cells averaged more expanded clones than CD4+. There was clonal expansion of CD4+ and CD8+ blood T cells by week 6 at 0.1 to 3.0 mg/kg.

Profiling relied on immunoSEQ multiplex PCR, and the TCRdb table lists in-frame clones only, not all of them. The sample has about 69,000 clones, around 87% seen once. The ends were cut back, 0 bases at V and 2 bases at J, with 14 bases in the middle. The CDR3 spans 17 residues. Germline lookup yields CDR1 SGHVS and CDR2 FQNEAQ. This TCR was sampled from an adult with an advanced solid tumor such as melanoma, head and neck, liver or kidney cancer. V gene TRBV7-8 combines with J gene TRBJ1-3, with D perhaps TRBD1 (6 bases). The sequencing used CD4+ or CD8+ T cells sorted from blood, collected in a trial of the OX40 agonist ivuxolimab. The DNA of the CDR3 is TGTGCCAGCAGCTTAGCAAGGGGGGGGAATGCTGGAAACACCATATATTTT. Encoded protein: CASSLARGGNAGNTIYF.